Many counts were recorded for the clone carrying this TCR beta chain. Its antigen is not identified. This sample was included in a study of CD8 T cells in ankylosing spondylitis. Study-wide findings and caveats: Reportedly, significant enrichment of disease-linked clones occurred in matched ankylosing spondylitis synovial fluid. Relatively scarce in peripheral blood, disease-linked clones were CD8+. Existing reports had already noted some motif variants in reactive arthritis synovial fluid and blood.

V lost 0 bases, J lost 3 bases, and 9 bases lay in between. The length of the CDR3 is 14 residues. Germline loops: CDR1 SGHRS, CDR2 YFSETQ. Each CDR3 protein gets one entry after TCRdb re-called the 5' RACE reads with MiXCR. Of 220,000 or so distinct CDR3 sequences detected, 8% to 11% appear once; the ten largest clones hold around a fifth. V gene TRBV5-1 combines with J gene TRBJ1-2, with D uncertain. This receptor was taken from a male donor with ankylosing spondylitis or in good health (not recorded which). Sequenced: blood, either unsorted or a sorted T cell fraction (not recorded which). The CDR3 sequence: CASSLEPADYGYTF. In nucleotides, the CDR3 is TGCGCCAGCAGCTTGGAACCGGCAGACTATGGCTACACCTTC.